One and the same sample provided the 22 T cell receptor beta chains below, sequenced in a study of beta chain features in type 1 diabetes. As every portion of the isolated RNA was reverse transcribed, the sequencing read expressed TCRB transcripts. Profiled with immunoSEQ multiplex PCR; TCRdb holds only in-frame clones, not every one. The sample lists about 410,000 clones; 11% to 15% were seen once. The sequencing input was naive CD4+ T cells from blood. The receptors were sampled from a man aged 30 to 45 in good health.

This clone turned up a few times. The DNA for the CDR3 is TGTGCCAGCAGTGATGTTGGGGGCAAGCAGTATTTT. This gives the protein CASSDVGGKQYF. The chain recombines TRBV2 with TRBJ2-3, with D perhaps matching TRBD1 (6 bases). CDR3 length: 12 amino acids. The germline V gene has CDR1 SNHLY and CDR2 FYNNEI. The ends were cut back, 3 bases at V and 11 bases at J, with 12 bases in the middle. Full variable domain (missing parts from reference TRBV2 and TRBJ2-3): EPEVTQTPSHQVTQMGQEVILRCVPISNHLYFYWYRQILGQKVEFLVSFYNNEISEKSEIFDDQFSVERPDGSNFTLKIRSTKLEDSAMYFCASSDVGGKQYFGPGTRLTVL.

The V and J genes are TRBV18 and TRBJ2-1, with 10 bases identical to TRBD2. CDR3 size: 15 residues. Per the germline V gene, CDR1 is KGHSH and CDR2 is LQKENI. Unmatched junction bases numbered 6, after V lost 0 bases and J lost 10 bases. CDR3 DNA: TGTGCCAGCTCACCACCAAGCGGGAGGGCCAACGAGCAGTTCTTC. It codes for CASSPPSGRANEQFF.

The chain is built from TRBV6-1 and TRBJ1-4; D gene uncertain. V lost 7 bases, J lost 5 bases, and 14 bases lay in between. CDR1 is MNHNS, CDR2 SASEGT, per germline. The CDR3 totals 14 residues. CDR3 loop: CASTSMASNEKLFF. CDR3 coding DNA: TGTGCCAGCACCTCAATGGCCTCAAATGAAAAACTGTTTTTT.

The chain has TRBV6-1 and TRBJ2-7, with no clear D. CDR3 length: 13 amino acids. V was pared by 5 bases and J by 4 bases, with 12 bases between. Germline CDR1 and CDR2: MNHNS and SASEGT. CDR3 in amino acids: CASSPGSLYEQYV. The CDR3 bases are TGTGCCAGCAGTCCCGGAAGCCTGTACGAGCAGTACGTC.

V usage is TRBV11-2 and J usage is TRBJ2-3; 8 bases match TRBD2. The CDR3 length is 14 residues. Germline CDR1 is SGHAT and CDR2 is FQNNGV. Trimming cost V 5 bases and J 6 bases; bases outside gene matches: 7. In nucleotides, the CDR3 is TGTGCCAGCAGCCCCCAGCGGGAGAGGGATACGCAGTATTTT. Translating gives CASSPQRERDTQYF.

V gene TRBV5-1 combines with J gene TRBJ2-3; tentatively, D is TRBD1 or TRBD2 (5 bases each). The CDR3 runs 14 residues. Per the germline V gene, CDR1 is SGHRS and CDR2 is YFSETQ. V was cut by 1 base and J by 6 bases, with 12 bases left in between. The CDR3 nucleotides are TGCGCCAGCAGCTTGTGGGGGATGGCTGATACGCAGTATTTT. Translating it yields CASSLWGMADTQYF.

The gene calls are TRBV19 and TRBJ2-5; weak D call: TRBD1 (6 bases). The germline V gene has CDR1 LNHDA and CDR2 SQIVND (reference sequence). Trimming removed 4 bases from V and 5 bases from J, with 17 bases in between. The CDR3 extends over 15 amino acids. This CDR3 is CASSTHRVWQETQYF. For the CDR3, the DNA is TGTGCCAGTAGTACCCACAGGGTATGGCAGGAGACCCAGTACTTC.

This sequence joins TRBV7-2 and TRBJ2-4, with a tentative D call TRBD2 (6 bases). This CDR3 is built from 14 residues. From germline, CDR1 is SGHTA and CDR2 FQGNSA. V was shortened by 2 bases and J by 6 bases, with 11 bases between the two germline ends. In nucleotides, the CDR3 is TGTGCCAGCAGCTTATGGGCGGGGCCAAACATTCAGTACTTC. The encoded protein is CASSLWAGPNIQYF.

The chain carries TRBV7-9 and TRBJ2-5; D might be TRBD2 (6 bases). V was shortened by 1 base and J by 5 bases, with 14 bases between the two germline ends. Germline CDR1 and CDR2: SEHNR and FQNEAQ (reference sequence). The CDR3 runs 15 residues. The CDR3 DNA is TGTGCCAGCAGCTTAGGCGGCCTGGGAGGCGAGACCCAGTACTTC. Residues: CASSLGGLGGETQYF.

The chain is built from TRBV12-5 and TRBJ2-1, with unresolved D. V lost 3 bases to trimming and J lost 8 bases, with 5 bases between them. The CDR3 is made up of 11 amino acids. CDR1 is LGHNT and CDR2 is FRNRAP in the germline V gene. CDR3 sequence: CASGFAYEQFF. In DNA, the CDR3 is TGTGCTAGTGGTTTTGCTTATGAGCAGTTCTTC. The full variable domain, in which reference TRBV12-5 and TRBJ2-1 provide the parts outside the CDR3, is DARVTQTPRHKVTEMGQEVTMRCQPILGHNTVFWYRQTMMQGLELLAYFRNRAPLDDSGMPKDRFSAEMPDATLATLKIQPSEPRDSAVYFCASGFAYEQFFGPGTRLTVL.

The table lists this clone with a few counts. The chain joins TRBV30 to TRBJ1-5, with D possibly matching TRBD1 (5 bases). The V end was cut by 1 base, the J end by 6 bases, with 10 bases between. CDR1 is GTSNPN and CDR2 is SVGIG in the germline V gene (reference sequence). There are 13 residues in the CDR3. As DNA, the CDR3 is TGTGCCTGGAGTGCACAGGAGGCTCAGCCCCAGCATTTT. This sequence encodes CAWSAQEAQPQHF.

This clone came up a few times. The V call is TRBV29-1, the J call TRBJ1-6; D might be TRBD1 (6 bases). V gave up 8 bases and J gave up 5 bases, with 19 bases separating them. The CDR3 has 15 residues. Germline assignment: CDR1 SQVTM and CDR2 ANQGSEA. CDR3 DNA: TGCAGCCCCTGGACAGTACACGGCGATAATTCACCCCTCCACTTT. It yields the protein CSPWTVHGDNSPLHF.

Points on this clone: Other DNA variants within this sample encode the same CDR3. The rearrangement links TRBV7-9 to TRBJ2-5, with D perhaps matching TRBD1 or TRBD2 (7 bases each). The germline gives CDR1 SEHNR, CDR2 FQNEAQ (reference sequence). Trimming pared 4 bases from V and 3 bases from J, leaving 12 bases between. The CDR3 totals 14 residues. CDR3 protein: CASSSRGGEETQYF. CDR3 coding DNA: TGTGCCAGCAGCTCCAGGGGGGGTGAAGAGACCCAGTACTTC. The complete variable domain, with remaining parts taken from reference TRBV7-9 and TRBJ2-5, reads DTGVSQNPRHKITKRGQNVTFRCDPISEHNRLYWYRQTLGQGPEFLTYFQNEAQLEKSRLLSDRFSAERPKGSFSTLEIQRTEQGDSAMYLCASSSRGGEETQYFGPGTRLLVL.

The chain couples TRBV7-9 to TRBJ2-1, with 8 bases aligning to TRBD2. Per the germline V gene, CDR1 is SEHNR and CDR2 is FQNEAQ (reference sequence). This CDR3 is 15 amino acids long. With 2 bases clipped from V and 9 bases from J, the junction kept 9 bases outside the gene matches. The CDR3 region has the DNA TGTGCCAGCAGCTTACTTGCGGGAGGACTGTCTGAGCAGTTCTTC. Residues: CASSLLAGGLSEQFF. Supplemented by reference TRBV7-9 and TRBJ2-1, the full variable domain reads DTGVSQNPRHKITKRGQNVTFRCDPISEHNRLYWYRQTLGQGPEFLTYFQNEAQLEKSRLLSDRFSAERPKGSFSTLEIQRTEQGDSAMYLCASSLLAGGLSEQFFGPGTRLTVL.

The chain combines TRBV4-2 with TRBJ2-7; 10 bases are a match to TRBD2. The CDR3 is 18 amino acids. V gave up 0 bases and J gave up 1 base; unmatched junction bases: 9. Germline loops: CDR1 LGHNA, CDR2 YNFKEQ. The CDR3 sequence is CASSQDPLTSGYSYEQYF. DNA of the CDR3: TGTGCCAGCAGCCAAGATCCCCTGACTAGCGGGTATTCCTACGAGCAGTACTTC.

This clone has only a few counts. The chain joins TRBV2 to TRBJ2-5; possible D gene TRBD1, 5 bases. The length of the CDR3 is 15 residues. Germline V gives CDR1 SNHLY, CDR2 FYNNEI. The V and J ends lost 2 bases and 3 bases respectively, with 13 bases between them. The CDR3 nucleotides are TGTGCCAGCAGTGAAATGGAGTTAGGGGAAGAGACCCAGTACTTC. Its translation: CASSEMELGEETQYF.

The V and J genes are TRBV10-3 and TRBJ2-3; D ambiguous. This CDR3 has 13 amino acids. CDR1 and CDR2 (germline): ENHRY, SYGVKD. Trimming took 2 bases from V and 0 from J, leaving 3 bases between them. CDR3 residues: CAISEISTDTQYF. In nucleotides, the CDR3 is TGTGCCATCAGTGAGATTAGCACAGATACGCAGTATTTT.

DNA of the CDR3: TGTGCCAGCTCTCATCAGACGAACACTGAAGCTTTCTTT. Translated: CASSHQTNTEAFF. The V and J genes are TRBV18 and TRBJ1-1, with D hard to call. CDR1 and CDR2 from the germline V gene are KGHSH and LQKENI. V was cut by 6 bases and J by 1 base, with 9 bases left in between. CDR3 length: 13 residues.

This clone was seen more than once but under ten times. This rearrangement joins TRBV30 to TRBJ1-4; D remains unclear. In germline, CDR1 is GTSNPN, CDR2 SVGIG (reference sequence). The CDR3 contains 13 residues. V gave up 1 base and J gave up 4 bases, with 7 bases separating them. DNA for the CDR3: TGTGCCTGGAGTGGCAGGCTTAATGAAAAACTGTTTTTT. Translation gives CAWSGRLNEKLFF.

The rearrangement uses TRBV27 and TRBJ2-3, with no clear D. Germline CDR1 reads MNHEY; CDR2 reads SMNVEV (reference sequence). This CDR3 comprises 14 residues. V was pared by 0 bases and J by 1 base, with 5 bases between. CDR3 region: CASSLSLGTDTQYF. As DNA, the CDR3 is TGTGCCAGCAGTTTATCGTTAGGCACAGATACGCAGTATTTT.

This rearrangement joins TRBV7-2 to TRBJ2-3; perhaps D is TRBD1 or TRBD2 (5 bases each). Trimming shortened V by 1 base and J by 1 base, and 9 bases separated the two germline ends. Germline V gene sequence: CDR1 SGHTA, CDR2 FQGNSA. This CDR3 is built from 15 residues. CDR3: CASSLEGRGTDTQYF. The CDR3 region has the DNA TGTGCCAGCAGCTTAGAGGGGCGGGGCACAGATACGCAGTATTTT.

This clone was counted at least ten times. The rearrangement uses TRBV19 and TRBJ2-2; D is uncertain. The CDR3 has 11 residues. CDR1 is LNHDA, CDR2 SQIVND, per germline (reference sequence). V was pared by 6 bases and J by 6 bases, with 5 bases between. The CDR3 DNA reads TGTGCCAGTAGCCCTCCCGGGGAGCTGTTTTTT. As protein: CASSPPGELFF.